This entry is about one TCR beta chain. These data originate in a study of OX40 agonist ivuxolimab in advanced cancers. On the study more broadly: Ivuxolimab, an antibody that agonizes OX40 (CD134), was administered to the patients. The dose-escalation group included hepatocellular carcinoma, melanoma, renal cell carcinoma and head and neck cancer.

The CDR3 has 13 amino acids. The V end lost 2 bases, the J end lost 6 bases, and 8 bases lay between the germline ends. Germline-derived CDR1 and CDR2 are SGHRS and YFSETQ. Profiled with immunoSEQ multiplex PCR; TCRdb holds only in-frame clones, not every one. The sample shows tens of thousands of clones, 85% to 90% of them seen only once. This specimen consisted of CD4+ or CD8+ T cells sorted from blood, obtained in a trial of the OX40 agonist ivuxolimab. The TCR originated in an adult with an advanced solid tumor such as melanoma, head and neck, liver or kidney cancer. The chain couples TRBV5-1 to TRBJ2-2, with D unclear. The CDR3 here is CASSLSDPGELFF. The DNA for the CDR3 is TGCGCCAGCAGCTTATCCGACCCCGGGGAGCTGTTTTTT.